These 24 T cell receptor beta chains were all obtained from the same sample, sequenced in a study of blood T cell repertoires in COVID-19. The data were produced by immunoSEQ multiplex PCR, yet TCRdb's version contains in-frame clones alone and is incomplete. The sample includes 300,000 to 400,000 clones, approximately 88% of them seen just once. Sequenced input: PBMCs or T cells enriched from blood (not recorded which). All receptors come from a man between 60 and 70 years old who had recovered from COVID-19.

The V call is TRBV5-1, the J call TRBJ1-1, with a weak D call TRBD1 (6 bases). The germline V and J ends were trimmed by 2 bases and 1 base, with 12 bases remaining between them. The CDR3 loop spans 15 amino acids. The germline V gene has CDR1 SGHRS and CDR2 YFSETQ. CDR3 amino acids: CASSFGSGANTEAFF. The CDR3 DNA sequence: TGCGCCAGCAGCTTTGGGTCAGGGGCGAACACTGAAGCTTTCTTT.

This chain links TRBV6-5 with TRBJ1-3, with a possible D match to TRBD1 (5 bases). The CDR3 spans 16 residues. The V end lost 0 bases, the J end lost 2 bases, and 11 bases lay between the germline ends. The germline gives CDR1 MNHEY, CDR2 SVGAGI. CDR3 bases: TGTGCCAGCAGTTACTCCAGTGCAGGGACTGGAAACACCATATATTTT. Its translation: CASSYSSAGTGNTIYF.

The rearrangement links TRBV7-2 to TRBJ2-1; TRBD2 agrees at 9 bases. With 0 bases clipped from V and 2 bases from J, the junction kept 2 bases outside the gene matches. The V gene's germline CDR1 is SGHTA and CDR2 FQGNSA. The CDR3 is made up of 16 amino acids. In nucleotides, the CDR3 is TGTGCCAGCAGCTTAGCTAGCGGGAGTGCCTACAATGAGCAGTTCTTC. Its translation is CASSLASGSAYNEQFF.

There are a few counts of this clone. V usage is TRBV3-1 (or the pseudogene TRBV3-2) and J usage is TRBJ1-1; TRBD1 matches at 8 bases. With V trimmed by 6 bases and J by 0 bases, 9 bases remained unmatched. Germline assignment: CDR1 LGHDT and CDR2 YNNKEL (reference sequence). The CDR3 extends over 16 amino acids. This chain's CDR3 is CASSRYRGKVNTEAFF. The CDR3 DNA reads as TGTGCCAGCAGTCGATACAGGGGGAAGGTGAACACTGAAGCTTTCTTT.

The CDR3 loop reads CASSSRTGRQPQHF. The CDR3 DNA reads TGTGCCAGCTCATCTCGGACAGGGCGTCAGCCCCAGCATTTT. The chain has TRBV18 and TRBJ1-5, with TRBD1 matching over 8 bases. Trimming at V came to 5 bases and at J to 6 bases, leaving 6 bases not matched to a gene. CDR3 length equals 14 residues. The germline CDR1 and CDR2 sequences are KGHSH and LQKENI.

The rearrangement uses TRBV7-2 and TRBJ2-1; 11 nucleotides match TRBD2. Per germline, CDR1 SGHTA and CDR2 FQGNSA. The CDR3 covers 14 residues. Trimming at V came to 1 base and at J to 7 bases, leaving 0 bases not matched to a gene. The CDR3 reads CASSLGTSGNEQFF. The CDR3 region has the DNA TGTGCCAGCAGCTTAGGGACTAGCGGGAATGAGCAGTTCTTC. The full variable domain, completed using reference TRBV7-2 and TRBJ2-1, is GAGVSQSPSNKVTEKGKDVELRCDPISGHTALYWYRQSLGQGLEFLIYFQGNSAPDKSGLPSDRFSAERTGGSVSTLTIQRTQQEDSAVYLCASSLGTSGNEQFFGPGTRLTVL.

The chain uses TRBV4-1 and TRBJ2-2; 12 bases are shared with TRBD2. The CDR3 has 17 amino acids. Losses at the gene ends were 4 bases for V and 4 bases for J; bases not matched to a gene: 7. CDR1 MGHRA and CDR2 YSYEKL come from the germline V gene. The CDR3 DNA sequence: TGCGCCAGCAGCCCAACAGGACTAGCGGGACCCACCGGGGAGCTGTTTTTT. This translates into CASSPTGLAGPTGELFF.

This clone was picked up one time. The chain recombines TRBV5-6 with TRBJ1-1; tentative D call: TRBD1 (5 bases). CDR3 length: 14 residues. The germline gives CDR1 SGHDT, CDR2 YYEEEE. Trimming removed 4 bases at V and 3 bases at J, with 13 bases between. This chain's CDR3 is CASSRGAGHTEAFF. CDR3 nucleotide sequence: TGTGCCAGCAGCAGGGGCGCCGGGCACACTGAAGCTTTCTTT.

This clone is a singleton in its sample. V is TRBV4-3 and J is TRBJ1-2; a possible D gene is TRBD1 (5 bases). The V end lost 0 bases, the J end lost 9 bases, and 11 bases lay between the germline ends. CDR1 is LGHNA and CDR2 is YSLEER in the germline V gene. This CDR3 is built from 13 residues. The CDR3 region is CASSQDRERSYTF. The CDR3 DNA sequence: TGCGCCAGCAGCCAAGACAGGGAAAGAAGCTACACCTTC.

The chain combines TRBV10-1 with TRBJ2-3; 14 bases fit TRBD2. The ends lost 5 bases at V and 6 bases at J; junction bases unmatched: 7. The germline CDR1 and CDR2 sequences are WNHNN and SYGVQD (reference sequence). CDR3 length: 16 amino acids. The CDR3 DNA reads TGCGCCAGCAGTCGCGGACTAGCGGGAGGCAAGGATACGCAGTATTTT. Its translation: CASSRGLAGGKDTQYF.

The rearrangement joins TRBV20-1 to TRBJ1-2; no firm D call. Germline loops: CDR1 DFQATT, CDR2 SNEGSKA (reference sequence). Deletions cut 8 bases from V and 3 bases from J, with 10 bases between. The length of the CDR3 is 11 residues. The CDR3, as DNA: TGCAGTCCAGCGGATCACTATGGCTACACCTTC. Encoded protein: CSPADHYGYTF.

The genes are TRBV11-2 and TRBJ2-7, with TRBD2 identical over 7 bases. J lost 0 bases, V lost 6 bases, and 11 bases had no gene match. The V gene's germline CDR1 is SGHAT and CDR2 FQNNGV. The CDR3 runs 16 residues. The CDR3 DNA reads as TGTGCCAGCAGTTACTCAAGCGGGGCCAACTCCTACGAGCAGTACTTC. This sequence encodes CASSYSSGANSYEQYF. Full variable domain (remainder filled in from reference TRBV11-2 and TRBJ2-7): EAGVAQSPRYKIIEKRQSVAFWCNPISGHATLYWYQQILGQGPKLLIQFQNNGVVDDSQLPKDRFSAERLKGVDSTLKIQPAKLEDSAVYLCASSYSSGANSYEQYFGPGTRLTVT.

A few counts support this clone. This chain links TRBV7-2 with TRBJ1-2; the D gene is possibly TRBD1 (5 bases). CDR1 is SGHTA, CDR2 FQGNSA, per germline. V was cut by 3 bases and J by 5 bases, with 16 bases left in between. The CDR3 spans 15 residues. The CDR3 bases are TGTGCCAGCAGCTTCCGGACGGGGGTGATGTATGGCTACACCTTC. The encoded protein is CASSFRTGVMYGYTF.

The rearrangement uses TRBV9 and TRBJ2-5, with D tentatively TRBD2 (7 bases). The CDR3 totals 13 residues. Trimming pared 6 bases from V and 3 bases from J, leaving 12 bases between. The germline V gene has CDR1 SGDLS and CDR2 YYNGEE. The CDR3 bases are TGTGCCAGCACCAGAGGGGGGGAAGAGACCCAGTACTTC. Translation gives CASTRGGEETQYF.

The chain couples TRBV20-1 to TRBJ1-6; the D gene is possibly TRBD1 (5 bases). The V gene's germline CDR1 is DFQATT and CDR2 SNEGSKA (reference sequence). Between the trimmed V and J ends, which lost 5 bases and 13 bases, there was a span of 12 bases. CDR3 length: 11 residues. The chain's CDR3 is CSAYRQRPLHF. CDR3 nucleotides: TGCAGTGCTTACAGACAGAGGCCCCTCCACTTT.

The CDR3 region is CASSGRGLADTDTQYF. The CDR3 region has the DNA TGTGCCAGCAGCGGCCGGGGACTAGCGGACACAGATACGCAGTATTTT. The rearrangement joins TRBV5-5 to TRBJ2-3; 11 nucleotides line up with TRBD2. Germline V gene sequence: CDR1 SGHKS, CDR2 YYEKEE (reference sequence). The CDR3 is 16 residues long. Trimming at V came to 4 bases and at J to 2 bases, leaving 6 bases not matched to a gene. Filled out from reference TRBV5-5 and TRBJ2-3, the complete variable domain reads DAGVTQSPTHLIKTRGQQVTLRCSPISGHKSVSWYQQVLGQGPQFIFQYYEKEERGRGNFPDRFSARQFPNYSSELNVNALLLGDSALYLCASSGRGLADTDTQYFGPGTRLTVL.

This chain connects TRBV5-1 to TRBJ1-3; TRBD1 matches at 9 bases. Germline V gives CDR1 SGHRS, CDR2 YFSETQ. J gave up 0 bases and V 3 bases, and 7 bases lay outside the gene matches. The CDR3 contains 17 residues. This chain's CDR3 is CASSSQTGGSSGNTIYF. CDR3 in DNA: TGCGCCAGCAGCTCCCAGACAGGGGGTAGCTCTGGAAACACCATATATTTT.

This clone was detected only a few times. The chain links TRBV19 to TRBJ1-3, with D tentatively TRBD1 (5 bases). V was pared by 4 bases and J by 0 bases, with 13 bases between. The length of the CDR3 is 16 residues. In germline, CDR1 is LNHDA, CDR2 SQIVND (reference sequence). CDR3 sequence: CASSTPRQSSGNTIYF. CDR3 coding DNA: TGTGCCAGTAGTACCCCAAGACAGTCCTCTGGAAACACCATATATTTT.

In this sample, this clone turned up a few times. The rearrangement joins TRBV2 to TRBJ2-1; D gene uncertain. Germline assignment: CDR1 SNHLY and CDR2 FYNNEI. This CDR3 comprises 12 residues. The V gene lost 3 bases and the J gene lost 9 bases, with 9 bases spanning the gap. CDR3 residues: CASSDQVGEQFF. CDR3 DNA: TGTGCCAGCAGTGATCAGGTCGGTGAGCAGTTCTTC.

The V gene is TRBV27, the J gene TRBJ1-5; a weak D match, TRBD1 (5 bases). The CDR3 spans 16 residues. V gave up 5 bases and J gave up 1 base, with 15 bases separating them. The germline CDR1 and CDR2 sequences are MNHEY and SMNVEV (reference sequence). The chain's CDR3 is CASSLQAPVSNQPQHF. The DNA of the CDR3 is TGTGCCAGCAGTCTACAGGCGCCGGTAAGCAATCAGCCCCAGCATTTT.

The J gene is TRBJ1-3, the V gene TRBV5-4; 9 bases agree with TRBD1. This CDR3 comprises 16 residues. V shed 4 bases and J 4 bases; nucleotides not matched to a gene: 9. Germline CDR1 reads SGHNT; CDR2 reads YYREEE (reference sequence). CDR3 DNA sequence: TGTGCCAGCAGCATCCAACAGGGGGCGAAGGGAAACACCATATATTTT. It translates to CASSIQQGAKGNTIYF.

This clone came up a few times. The V and J genes are TRBV5-4 and TRBJ1-1; 7 bases align to TRBD1. From germline, CDR1 is SGHNT and CDR2 YYREEE (reference sequence). With 0 bases clipped from V and 4 bases from J, the junction kept 6 bases outside the gene matches. The CDR3 is made up of 15 amino acids. Written as DNA, the CDR3 is TGTGCCAGCAGCTTGGGCGGCAGGGGGAGCACTGAAGCTTTCTTT. Amino acid sequence: CASSLGGRGSTEAFF.

This clone came up once. This rearrangement joins TRBV9 to TRBJ1-3; no reliable D call. Deletions cut 2 bases from V and 0 bases from J, with 12 bases between. The CDR3 spans 16 residues. Germline V gives CDR1 SGDLS, CDR2 YYNGEE. This chain's CDR3 is CASSVQAGTSGNTIYF. The CDR3, as DNA: TGTGCCAGCAGCGTCCAGGCAGGAACCTCTGGAAACACCATATATTTT. The full variable domain, its missing parts supplied by reference TRBV9 and TRBJ1-3, is DSGVTQTPKHLITATGQRVTLRCSPRSGDLSVYWYQQSLDQGLQFLIQYYNGEERAKGNILERFSAQQFPDLHSELNLSSLELGDSALYFCASSVQAGTSGNTIYFGEGSWLTVV.

The rearrangement uses TRBV5-4 and TRBJ2-5, with a tentative D call TRBD1 (5 bases). The V end lost 4 bases, the J end lost 5 bases, and 12 bases lay between the germline ends. The CDR3 spans 13 residues. CDR1 is SGHNT and CDR2 is YYREEE in the germline V gene (reference sequence). CDR3 residues: CASSVRDLETQYF. The CDR3, as DNA: TGTGCCAGCAGCGTCAGGGATCTGGAGACCCAGTACTTC.